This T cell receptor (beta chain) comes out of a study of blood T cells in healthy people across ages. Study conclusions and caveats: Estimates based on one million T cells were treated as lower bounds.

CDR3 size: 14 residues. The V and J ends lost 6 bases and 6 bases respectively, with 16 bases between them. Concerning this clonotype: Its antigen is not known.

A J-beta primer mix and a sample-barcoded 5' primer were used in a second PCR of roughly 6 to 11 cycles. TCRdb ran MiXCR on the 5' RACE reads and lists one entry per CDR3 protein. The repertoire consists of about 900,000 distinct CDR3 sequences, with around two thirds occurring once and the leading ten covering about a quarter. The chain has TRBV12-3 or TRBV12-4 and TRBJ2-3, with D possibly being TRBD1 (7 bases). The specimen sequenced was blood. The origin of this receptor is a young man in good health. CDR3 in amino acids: CASRTRGRGDTQYF. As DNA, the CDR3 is TGTGCCAGCAGGACTAGGGGGCGAGGGGATACGCAGTATTTT.